This T cell receptor beta chain appears in the sequencing data of a study of glioma-infiltrating T cells after dendritic cell vaccination. Study overall: Three intradermal dendritic cell vaccine injections were given every two weeks.

Only patients with spare fresh-frozen tumor and over two years of follow-up were included. Input was 2 to 2.5 ug genomic DNA, or all available if less. Data came from immunoSEQ multiplex PCR; TCRdb stores just in-frame clones and leaves some out. In the table there are around 97,000 clones, roughly 76% of which are singletons. The receptor was derived from a human donor with glioblastoma. The sample in question was blood, obtained before dendritic cell vaccination.

DNA for the CDR3: TGTGCCAGTAGTCCATGGGGGGGGCTTTACTATGGCTACACCTTC. Residues: CASSPWGGLYYGYTF. This sequence joins TRBV19 and TRBJ1-2, with D maybe TRBD1 (6 bases). Germline V CDR1 and CDR2: LNHDA, SQIVND (reference sequence). Trimming shortened V by 5 bases and J by 3 bases, and 16 bases separated the two germline ends. The CDR3 is 15 residues long.